This T cell receptor beta chain was obtained from a study of beta chain features in type 1 diabetes (dated by TCRdb to 2016 to 2019). Notes on the research overall: Patients and healthy donors did not differ in mean age, gender distribution, total cell number or subset yield. In the study, TCRB repertoires of sorted circulating CD4+ T cell subsets from recently diagnosed type 1 diabetes patients were compared with those of matched healthy donors. Whereas all 28 donors provided naive and central memory subsets, regulatory and stem cell-like memory subsets were isolated from just 8 patients and about eight healthy donors. A total of just under 110,000,000 sorted cells were examined across all samples, and RNA yield correlated strongly with the number of cells per subset.

A single peripheral blood draw of about 116 mL on average was collected from each donor into heparinised tubes. A BD FACSAria II and a panel including CD45RO, CCR7, CD25, CD127, CD95 and CD27 were used to sort naive, central memory, regulatory and stem cell-like memory CD4+ T cells. Every sorted population had a purity above 95%. PBMCs were isolated right away by Lymphoprep density gradient centrifugation and were stained directly, without culture. Samples were stained and sorted in pairs, with one healthy donor and one patient per experiment, so that batch effects were minimized. This clone was seen a handful of times. Its antigen is currently not known. Base qualities are missing; no much larger clone stands one base away. The CDR3 numbers 13 residues from cysteine through phenylalanine. Only CDR3 DNA remains: 39 bases, in frame from the first base. V ends up 4 bases short and J 2 bases short, with an unmatched junction base count of 0. Per the germline V gene, ENHRY is the CDR1 and SYGVKD is the CDR2.

The full study reports these points: PCR may preferentially amplify shorter templates, but because patient and control samples were amplified and corrected together, any resulting skew would affect both groups equally. Because cDNA was sequenced instead of genomic DNA, highly expressing activated cells could be over-represented, though the groups showed no difference in activation or CD3 levels. Only small numbers of individuals were included in the HLA sub-analyses, which left unresolved whether HLA type had any influence on TCRB rearrangement. Naive, central memory and regulatory TCRB repertoires appeared more similar among patients than among healthy donors. At VDJ recombination sites, type 1 diabetes patients had fewer insertions and more deleted nucleotides, which implies abnormalities in thymic rearrangement. Type 1 diabetes patients showed a moderate but significant shortening of TCRB CDR3 length in all four CD4+ subsets.

The entire amount of isolated RNA was reverse transcribed using the High Capacity cDNA Reverse Transcription Kit, so the sequenced TCRB transcripts were expressed ones. Deep immunoSEQ sequencing was performed on naive, central memory and regulatory T cell samples, with an average of around 3.5 million total reads per sample. After sorted cells were lysed in RLT buffer, RNA was extracted with DNase-treated RNeasy Micro or Mini kits, with the choice depending on cell number. To prevent cross-contamination, each cell subset was processed individually, whereas patient and healthy donor samples were processed jointly. The immunoSEQ multiplex PCR was used to amplify TCRB sequences from cDNA, generating 87-bp fragments that spanned the CDR3 region. Amplicons were sequenced on the Illumina HiSeq platform. Turning to the authors' computational methods: Synthetic template baselines were used to correct PCR bias computationally, reads within Hamming distance 2 were collapsed together, and singletons that could not be merged were discarded. Reads were aligned against IMGT so that V, D and J genes, CDR3 length and insertions or deletions at six rearrangement sites could be assigned. Within each subset, clonotype counts were normalized to the number of sorted cells before true diversity and Gini coefficients were calculated with the tcR R package. Repertoire sharing was quantified using the overlap coefficient calculated on TCRB nucleotide sequences. Out-of-frame TCRB sequences from naive cells were analyzed to stand in for the pre-selection repertoire. Not all clones reach the TCRdb copy of this immuneACCESS table, which keeps in-frame sequences only. Checked studies attribute under half of the gap to unresolved V genes and leave the rest unexplained. From that table come the V and J calls and clone size; the DNA was used to work out D and trimming. This sample lists fewer than 300,000 clones; roughly 22% were detected once. The ten largest clones represent 0.028% of the sample.

The sample consisted of naive CD4+ T cells from blood. According to the study, the label for this sample's cell subset or site signals: true naive CD4+ T cells. The rearrangement joined TRBV10-3 to TRBJ2-5; 8 junctional bases match TRBD1. This TCR was sampled from a woman in her thirties or forties with type 1 diabetes. The base sequence is TGTGCCATCAGTGGGACAGGGCAAGAGACCCAGTACTTC. Its translation is CAISGTGQETQYF.